These 4 T cell receptor beta chains share one sample of origin, sequenced in a study of cytomegalovirus exposure and HLA in healthy donors. It was with 60 Vbeta and 13 Jbeta primers that the PCR ran. Generated by immunoSEQ multiplex PCR, the TCRdb table keeps only in-frame clones and is missing some. The sample shows about 190,000 clones, 70% to 80% of them seen only once. What was sequenced was PBMCs. The receptors here all came from a woman between 25 and 40 years old in good health and CMV-seropositive.

This chain links TRBV6-6 with TRBJ1-5; 10 nucleotides align to TRBD1. The CDR3 runs to 14 residues. V was pared by 6 bases and J by 10 bases, with 9 bases of the junction left unmatched. The germline V gene has CDR1 MNHNY and CDR2 SVGAGI (reference sequence). The CDR3 DNA reads TGTGCCAGCAGCCTCGACAGGGGGCATGGACCCCAGCATTTT. Translating gives CASSLDRGHGPQHF.

This chain joins TRBV19 and TRBJ1-5; 7 bases align to TRBD1. J gave up 2 bases and V 6 bases, and 10 bases lay outside the gene matches. CDR1 and CDR2 from the germline V gene are LNHDA and SQIVND (reference sequence). The CDR3 totals 16 residues. CDR3 sequence reads: CASSILTGEGNQPQHF. As DNA, the CDR3 is TGTGCCAGTAGCATCCTAACAGGGGAAGGCAATCAGCCCCAGCATTTT.

V and J are TRBV5-1 and TRBJ2-1, with D uncertain. Trimming left V 0 bases short and J 5 bases short, with 6 bases between. This CDR3 spans 13 amino acids. Germline lookup yields CDR1 SGHRS and CDR2 YFSETQ. This chain's CDR3 is CASSLGDNNEQFF. The CDR3 DNA reads as TGCGCCAGCAGCTTGGGAGACAACAATGAGCAGTTCTTC.

The chain joins TRBV9 to TRBJ1-5, with a possible D match to TRBD1 (5 bases). This CDR3 has 12 residues. The V gene's germline CDR1 is SGDLS and CDR2 YYNGEE. Trimming left V 4 bases short and J 5 bases short, with 7 bases between. The CDR3 here is CASSSGYQPQHF. The CDR3 DNA follows: TGTGCCAGCAGCTCAGGGTATCAGCCCCAGCATTTT.